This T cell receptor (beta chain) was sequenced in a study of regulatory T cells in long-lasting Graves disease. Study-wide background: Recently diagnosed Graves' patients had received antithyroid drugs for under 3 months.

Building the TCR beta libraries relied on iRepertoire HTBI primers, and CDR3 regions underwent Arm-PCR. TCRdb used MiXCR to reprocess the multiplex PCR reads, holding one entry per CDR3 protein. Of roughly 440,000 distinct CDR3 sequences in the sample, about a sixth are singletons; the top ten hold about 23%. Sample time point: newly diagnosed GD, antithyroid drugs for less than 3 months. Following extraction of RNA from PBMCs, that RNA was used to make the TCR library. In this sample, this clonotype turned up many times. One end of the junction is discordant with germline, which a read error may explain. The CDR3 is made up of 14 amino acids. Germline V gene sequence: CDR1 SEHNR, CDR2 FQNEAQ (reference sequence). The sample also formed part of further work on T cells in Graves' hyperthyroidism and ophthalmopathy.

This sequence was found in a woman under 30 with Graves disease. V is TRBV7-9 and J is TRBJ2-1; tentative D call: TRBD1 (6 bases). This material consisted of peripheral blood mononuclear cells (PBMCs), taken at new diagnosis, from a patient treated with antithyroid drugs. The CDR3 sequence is CARSSRQVPNEQFF. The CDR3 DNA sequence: TGTGCCCGCAGCTCCCGACAGGTCCCCAATGAGCAGTTCTTC.